The 15 T cell receptor beta chains presented below share a single source sample, sequenced in a study of T-cell reconstitution after alpha-beta-depleted transplantation in children. For TCRbeta, the library was prepared with unique molecular identifiers. One entry per CDR3 protein results from TCRdb running MiXCR on the PCR reads. The data hold roughly 220,000 distinct CDR3 sequences, with around 12% observed a single time. Here the sequenced sample was PBMCs from the stem cell graft donor, taken from the stem cell graft. Receptors originate from a human donor who donated a stem cell graft to a child with acute lymphoblastic leukemia.

This chain uses TRBV19 with TRBJ2-7; 8 positions match TRBD2. From germline, CDR1 is LNHDA and CDR2 SQIVND (reference sequence). The CDR3 runs 16 residues. The junction had 9 bases not matched to a gene; V was cut back by 3 bases and J by 2 bases. CDR3 in DNA: TGTGCCAGTAGTATGTCGGGGCGGGAGGTCGCCTACGAGCAGTACTTC. Its protein is CASSMSGREVAYEQYF.

Ten or more counts support this clonotype. The rearrangement uses TRBV27 and TRBJ1-6; unclear D gene. CDR1 is MNHEY, CDR2 SMNVEV, per germline (reference sequence). CDR3 length: 10 amino acids. The ends were cut back, 7 bases at V and 10 bases at J, with 5 bases in the middle. CDR3 amino acids: CASMGSPLHF. CDR3 bases: TGTGCCAGCATGGGGTCACCCCTCCACTTT.

This clonotype showed up many times. V and J are TRBV11-2 and TRBJ2-7; the D gene is possibly TRBD2 (5 bases). Germline CDR1 SGHAT, CDR2 FQNNGV. Trimming removed 1 base at V and 6 bases at J, with 16 bases between. The CDR3 contains 15 residues. Here the CDR3 reads CASSLAYYGVLEQYF. The CDR3 DNA sequence: TGTGCCAGCAGCTTAGCTTACTACGGGGTACTCGAGCAGTACTTC.

Many counts were recorded for this clonotype. This chain links TRBV20-1 with TRBJ1-1, with a possible D match to TRBD1 (6 bases). Trimming took 6 bases from V and 3 from J, leaving 11 bases between them. The CDR3 has 12 amino acids. The germline V gene encodes CDR1 DFQATT and CDR2 SNEGSKA (reference sequence). The CDR3 sequence: CSARGWDTEAFF. Here the CDR3 DNA reads TGCAGTGCCAGGGGTTGGGACACTGAAGCTTTCTTT.

This clonotype appeared a few times. The chain links TRBV4-2 to TRBJ2-5, with 7 nucleotides matching TRBD1. The CDR3 length is 14 residues. Germline V gene data show CDR1 as LGHNA and CDR2 as YNFKEQ. Germline trimming cut 0 bases from V and 5 bases from J; bases unmatched to any gene: 3. The CDR3 DNA is TGTGCCAGCAGCCAAGATCACAGGGGTGAGACCCAGTACTTC. This codes for CASSQDHRGETQYF.

This clonotype was counted at least ten times. V gene TRBV10-3 combines with J gene TRBJ2-7; perhaps TRBD1 as D (6 bases). V was trimmed by 3 bases and J by 2 bases, leaving 17 bases between them. This CDR3 contains 16 residues. Germline V gene data show CDR1 as ENHRY and CDR2 as SYGVKD. CDR3 in DNA: TGTGCCATCAGTGACGGTATTGGGGACATGACCTACGAGCAGTACTTC. Its protein is CAISDGIGDMTYEQYF.

This clonotype was seen repeatedly, ten times or more. The genes are TRBV5-1 and TRBJ1-2, with D possibly TRBD1 on 6 matching bases. Between the trimmed V and J ends, which lost 1 base and 2 bases, there was a span of 9 bases. From germline, CDR1 is SGHRS and CDR2 YFSETQ. The CDR3 totals 14 residues. The CDR3 DNA is TGCGCCAGCAGCTTGAGAGGACAGAACTATGGCTACACCTTC. Its protein is CASSLRGQNYGYTF.

CDR3 amino acids: CASGHSGSSYNEQFF. DNA of the CDR3: TGTGCCAGTGGCCACAGCGGAAGCTCCTACAATGAGCAGTTCTTC. The rearrangement uses TRBV19 and TRBJ2-1; D possibly corresponds to TRBD2 (5 bases). The V gene lost 8 bases and the J gene lost 0 bases, with 14 bases spanning the gap. Germline loops: CDR1 LNHDA, CDR2 SQIVND (reference sequence). The CDR3 covers 15 residues.

This clonotype was seen at least ten times. The genes are TRBV7-9 and TRBJ1-3; 10 bases are shared with TRBD1. The junction had 6 bases not matched to a gene; V was cut back by 5 bases and J by 2 bases. The CDR3 length is 16 residues. Germline V gives CDR1 SEHNR, CDR2 FQNEAQ (reference sequence). The CDR3 coding sequence is TGTGCCAGCAGCGGAGGGACAGGGGAAGCTGGAAACACCATATATTTT. Protein product: CASSGGTGEAGNTIYF.

This clonotype showed up many times. This sequence joins TRBV7-2 and TRBJ2-2; no clear D. Between the trimmed V and J ends, which lost 5 bases and 4 bases, there was a span of 11 bases. CDR1 is SGHTA, CDR2 FQGNSA, per germline. The CDR3 is 14 residues long. CDR3 coding DNA: TGTGCCAGCAGCCACGACGGGTCCACCGGGGAGCTGTTTTTT. It specifies CASSHDGSTGELFF.

This clonotype was seen many times. The V gene is TRBV3-1, the J gene TRBJ1-1, with TRBD1 as a possible D gene (6 bases). Looked up from germline, CDR1 is LGHDT and CDR2 is YNNKEL (reference sequence). V was clipped by 4 bases and J by 3 bases, with 24 bases between them. The CDR3 is made up of 18 amino acids. The CDR3 protein is CASSPWRPMGASHTEAFF. Written as DNA, the CDR3 is TGTGCCAGCAGCCCCTGGAGACCTATGGGGGCATCGCACACTGAAGCTTTCTTT.

This clonotype has at least ten counts. V usage is TRBV12-3 or TRBV12-4 and J usage is TRBJ2-1; D not resolved. The CDR3 is made up of 14 amino acids. V was shortened by 1 base and J by 9 bases, with 13 bases between the two germline ends. The DNA for the CDR3 is TGTGCCAGCAGTTTAGGGACCGCGAAGGGTGAGCAGTTCTTC. Translated: CASSLGTAKGEQFF.

This clonotype was seen at least ten times. This chain joins TRBV28 and TRBJ2-7; tentative D call: TRBD2 (5 bases). The length of the CDR3 is 14 residues. In germline, CDR1 is MDHEN, CDR2 SYDVKM. The V end lost 2 bases, the J end lost 2 bases, and 10 bases lay between the germline ends. In DNA, the CDR3 is TGTGCCAGCAGTTTACGAGGGTTGGCCTACGAGCAGTACTTC. This sequence encodes CASSLRGLAYEQYF.

This clonotype occurred many times. This rearrangement joins TRBV10-3 to TRBJ1-5; D call uncertain. Trimming took 0 bases from V and 3 from J, leaving 9 bases between them. The CDR3 has 15 amino acids. In germline, CDR1 is ENHRY, CDR2 SYGVKD. The DNA of the CDR3 is TGTGCCATCAGTGAGTCTGGAGGTTTCAATCAGCCCCAGCATTTT. This gives the protein CAISESGGFNQPQHF.

The V and J genes are TRBV7-9 and TRBJ1-1; 10 bases align to TRBD1. V was pared by 5 bases and J by 4 bases, with 10 bases of the junction left unmatched. Per the germline V gene, CDR1 is SEHNR and CDR2 is FQNEAQ (reference sequence). The CDR3 is made up of 16 amino acids. The CDR3 DNA follows: TGTGCCAGCAGCCGGAGCCAGGACAGGGGGTTCACTGAAGCTTTCTTT. Translation gives CASSRSQDRGFTEAFF.